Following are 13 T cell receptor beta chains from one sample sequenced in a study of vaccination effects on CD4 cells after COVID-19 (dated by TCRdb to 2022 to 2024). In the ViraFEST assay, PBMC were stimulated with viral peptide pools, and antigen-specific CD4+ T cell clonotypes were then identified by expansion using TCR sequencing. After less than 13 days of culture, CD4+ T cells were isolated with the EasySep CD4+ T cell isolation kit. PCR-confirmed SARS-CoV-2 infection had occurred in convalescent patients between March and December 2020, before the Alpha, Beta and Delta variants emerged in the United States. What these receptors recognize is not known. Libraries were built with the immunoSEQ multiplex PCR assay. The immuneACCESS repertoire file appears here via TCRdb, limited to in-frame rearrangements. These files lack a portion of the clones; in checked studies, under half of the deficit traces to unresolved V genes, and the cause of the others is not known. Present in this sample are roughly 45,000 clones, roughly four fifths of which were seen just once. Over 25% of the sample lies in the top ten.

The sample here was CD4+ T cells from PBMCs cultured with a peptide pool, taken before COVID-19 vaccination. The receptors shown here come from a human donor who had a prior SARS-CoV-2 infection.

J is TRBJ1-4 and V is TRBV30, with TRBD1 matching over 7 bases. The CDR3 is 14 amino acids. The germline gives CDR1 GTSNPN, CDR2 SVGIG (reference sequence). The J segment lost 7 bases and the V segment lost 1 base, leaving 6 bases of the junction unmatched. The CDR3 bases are TGTGCCTGGAGTGGACAGGGCGGTGGTGAAAAACTGTTTTTT. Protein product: CAWSGQGGGEKLFF.

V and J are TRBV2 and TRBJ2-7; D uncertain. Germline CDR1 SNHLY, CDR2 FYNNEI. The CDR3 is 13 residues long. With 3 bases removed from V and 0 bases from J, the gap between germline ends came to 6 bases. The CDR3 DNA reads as TGTGCCAGCAGTGAGGCCAGCTCCTACGAGCAGTACTTC. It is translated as CASSEASSYEQYF.

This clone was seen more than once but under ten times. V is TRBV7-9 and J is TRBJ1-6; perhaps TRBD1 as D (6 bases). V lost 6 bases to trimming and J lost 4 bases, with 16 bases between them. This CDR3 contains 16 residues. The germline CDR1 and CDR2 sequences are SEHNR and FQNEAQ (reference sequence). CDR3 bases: TGTGCCAGCAGTCAAACGACAGGAACTTATAATTCACCCCTCCACTTT. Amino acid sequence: CASSQTTGTYNSPLHF.

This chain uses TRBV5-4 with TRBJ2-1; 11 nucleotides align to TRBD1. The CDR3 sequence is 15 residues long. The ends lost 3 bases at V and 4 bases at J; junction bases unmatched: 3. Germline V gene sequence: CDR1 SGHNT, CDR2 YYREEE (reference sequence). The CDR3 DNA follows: TGTGCCAGCAGCTGGGACAGGGGGGGATACAATGAGCAGTTCTTC. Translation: CASSWDRGGYNEQFF.

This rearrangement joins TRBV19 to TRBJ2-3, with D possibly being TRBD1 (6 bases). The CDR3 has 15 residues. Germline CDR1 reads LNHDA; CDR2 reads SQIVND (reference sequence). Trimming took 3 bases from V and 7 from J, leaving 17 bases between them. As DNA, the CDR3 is TGTGCCAGTAGTATCGGGGCCAGGGGACGTTATACGCAGTATTTT. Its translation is CASSIGARGRYTQYF.

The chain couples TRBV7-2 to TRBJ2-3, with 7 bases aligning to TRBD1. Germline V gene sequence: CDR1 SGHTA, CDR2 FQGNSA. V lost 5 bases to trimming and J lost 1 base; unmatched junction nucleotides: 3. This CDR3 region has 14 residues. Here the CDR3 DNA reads TGTGCCAGCAGCGCCGACAGGGGCACAGATACGCAGTATTTT. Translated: CASSADRGTDTQYF.

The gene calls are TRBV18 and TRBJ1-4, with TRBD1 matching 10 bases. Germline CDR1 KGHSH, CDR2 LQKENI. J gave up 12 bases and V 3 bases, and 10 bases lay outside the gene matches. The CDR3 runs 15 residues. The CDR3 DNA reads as TGTGCCAGCTCACCTGCGGGACAGGGGTCTGGGGAACTGTTTTTT. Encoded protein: CASSPAGQGSGELFF.

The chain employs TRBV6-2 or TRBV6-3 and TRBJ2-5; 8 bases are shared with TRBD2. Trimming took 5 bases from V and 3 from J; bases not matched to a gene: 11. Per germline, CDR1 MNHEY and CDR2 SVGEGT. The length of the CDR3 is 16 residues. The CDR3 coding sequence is TGTGCCAGCAGTCCCCGTGGAGCGGGAGTGAAAGAGACCCAGTACTTC. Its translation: CASSPRGAGVKETQYF.

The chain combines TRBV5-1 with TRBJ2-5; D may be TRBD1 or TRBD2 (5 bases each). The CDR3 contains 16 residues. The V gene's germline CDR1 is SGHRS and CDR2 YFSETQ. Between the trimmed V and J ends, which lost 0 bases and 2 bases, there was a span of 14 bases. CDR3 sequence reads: CASSLAGWDGQETQYF. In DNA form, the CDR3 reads TGCGCCAGCAGCTTGGCCGGCTGGGACGGACAAGAGACCCAGTACTTC.

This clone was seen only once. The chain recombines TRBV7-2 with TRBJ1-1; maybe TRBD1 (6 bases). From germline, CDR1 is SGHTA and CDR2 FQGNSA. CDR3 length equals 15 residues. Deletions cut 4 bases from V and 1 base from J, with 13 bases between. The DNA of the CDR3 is TGTGCCAGCAGCTCGCAGGGGATTCAGAACACTGAAGCTTTCTTT. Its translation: CASSSQGIQNTEAFF.

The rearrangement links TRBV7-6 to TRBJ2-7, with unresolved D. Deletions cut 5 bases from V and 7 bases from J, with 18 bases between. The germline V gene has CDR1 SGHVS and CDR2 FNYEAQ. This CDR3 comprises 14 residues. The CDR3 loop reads CASSPAGRAREQYF. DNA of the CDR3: TGTGCCAGCAGCCCCGCCGGTCGGGCAAGGGAGCAGTACTTC. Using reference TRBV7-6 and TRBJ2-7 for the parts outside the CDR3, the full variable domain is GAGVSQSPRYKVTKRGQDVALRCDPISGHVSLYWYRQALGQGPEFLTYFNYEAQQDKSGLPNDRFSAERPEGSISTLTIQRTEQRDSAMYRCASSPAGRAREQYFGPGTRLTVT.

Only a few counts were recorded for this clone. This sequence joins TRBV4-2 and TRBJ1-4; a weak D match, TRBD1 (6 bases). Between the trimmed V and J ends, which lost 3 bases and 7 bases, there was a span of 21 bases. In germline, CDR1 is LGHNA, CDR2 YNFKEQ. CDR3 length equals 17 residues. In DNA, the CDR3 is TGTGCCAGCAGCCATGTTTCAACAGGGAGTTTCGGTGAAAAACTGTTTTTT. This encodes CASSHVSTGSFGEKLFF.

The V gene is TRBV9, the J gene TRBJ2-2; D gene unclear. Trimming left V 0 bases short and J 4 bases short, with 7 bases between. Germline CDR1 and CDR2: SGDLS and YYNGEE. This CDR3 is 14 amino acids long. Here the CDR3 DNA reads TGTGCCAGCAGCGTAGACCCAACCACCGGGGAGCTGTTTTTT. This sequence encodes CASSVDPTTGELFF.